Following are 5 T cell receptor beta chains from one sample sequenced in a study of CD4+ T cells in melanoma. The assay was immunoSEQ multiplex PCR, and TCRdb's table has in-frame clones only and misses some. This sample has more than 3,500 clones, with 60% to 75% found just once. Source material: tumor tissue. The receptor set was obtained from a human donor with melanoma.

This clone appeared once. The CDR3 DNA sequence: TGTGCCAGCAGCTTAAACCCCGGGACACTTATGAACACTGAAGCTTTCTTT. Amino acids: CASSLNPGTLMNTEAFF. This chain connects TRBV7-2 to TRBJ1-1, with D tentatively TRBD1 (6 bases). The CDR3 length is 17 residues. V was cut by 2 bases and J by 0 bases, with 16 bases left in between. The germline CDR1 and CDR2 sequences are SGHTA and FQGNSA.

This chain connects TRBV7-6 to TRBJ1-1, with 12 bases that match TRBD1. This CDR3 is built from 17 residues. V was pared by 5 bases and J by 4 bases, with 11 bases of the junction left unmatched. CDR1 SGHVS and CDR2 FNYEAQ come from the germline V gene. This chain's CDR3 is CASSRVGTGGYSTEAFF. In DNA, the CDR3 is TGTGCCAGCAGCCGAGTAGGGACAGGGGGCTATAGCACTGAAGCTTTCTTT.

This clone has only one observation. This chain's CDR3 is CASSLGTGELFF. The CDR3 DNA follows: TGTGCCAGCAGCTTAGGAACCGGGGAGCTGTTTTTT. V and J are TRBV7-9 and TRBJ2-2; unclear D gene. CDR1 and CDR2 (germline): SEHNR, FQNEAQ (reference sequence). V lost 1 base and J 5 bases, leaving 2 bases between the germline ends. This CDR3 comprises 12 residues.

This clone was seen only once. This chain connects TRBV11-3 to TRBJ2-1, with no clear D. V lost 3 bases and J 8 bases, leaving 8 bases between the germline ends. The V gene's germline CDR1 is SGHNT and CDR2 YENEEA. The CDR3 is made up of 12 amino acids. This chain's CDR3 is CASSLAPDEQFF. CDR3 nucleotides: TGTGCCAGCAGCTTGGCTCCTGATGAGCAGTTCTTC.

The chain links TRBV6-6 to TRBJ2-6; D call uncertain. Trimming pared 4 bases from V and 0 bases from J, leaving 4 bases between. The CDR3 is made up of 14 amino acids. CDR1 and CDR2 (germline): MNHNY, SVGAGI (reference sequence). The chain's CDR3 is CASSSVSGANVLTF. The CDR3 DNA is TGTGCCAGCAGTTCGGTCTCTGGGGCCAACGTCCTGACTTTC.